This TCR beta chain was obtained from a study of blood T cell repertoires in COVID-19. Looking at the study overall: Sites across the United States, Italy and Spain contributed samples from acute and convalescent COVID-19.

Method: immunoSEQ multiplex PCR; TCRdb's copy keeps in-frame clones and lacks some. The repertoire holds over 200,000 clones, with approximately 83% as singletons. In germline, CDR1 is SGDLS, CDR2 YYNGEE. The ends were cut back, 1 base at V and 2 bases at J, with 12 bases in the middle. The CDR3 extends over 15 amino acids. Sequenced: peripheral blood. The sequence came from a man aged 45-65 years with active or convalescent COVID-19. The V and J genes are TRBV9 and TRBJ1-1, with D perhaps TRBD1 (6 bases). The CDR3: CASSVSTGRNTEAFF. In DNA form, the CDR3 reads TGTGCCAGCAGCGTATCGACAGGTAGAAACACTGAAGCTTTCTTT.